What follows are 17 T cell receptor beta chains derived from one specimen sequenced in a study of blood T cells in healthy people across ages. PCR was performed a second time for about 7 to 12 cycles using a sample-barcoded 5' primer and a J-beta primer mix. TCRdb processed the 5' RACE reads anew with MiXCR; each CDR3 protein has one entry. The data hold more than 900,000 distinct CDR3 sequences, with 25% to 35% observed a single time. These data also formed part of another study, on T cells of mothers and their children.

The sequencing input was blood. The receptors shown here come from a woman between 40 and 50 years old in good health.

Regarding this clonotype: This sequence may be a read error, since a much larger clone differs from it by one base. V usage is TRBV20-1 and J usage is TRBJ2-7; D tentatively fits TRBD1 or TRBD2 (5 bases each). With 5 bases removed from V and 1 base from J, the gap between germline ends came to 15 bases. Germline assignment: CDR1 DFQATT and CDR2 SNEGSKA (reference sequence). This CDR3 region has 14 residues. The CDR3 DNA reads as TGCAGTGCTTACGCTAACGGGGCGTCCTACGAGCAGTACTTC. It specifies CSAYANGASYEQYF.

Regarding this clonotype: At one end, the junction sequence differs from germline, possibly due to a read error. The genes are TRBV28 and TRBJ1-2, with a possible D match to TRBD1 (6 bases). The CDR3 is made up of 15 amino acids. CDR1 is MDHEN and CDR2 is SYDVKM in the germline V gene. CDR3 in amino acids: CASSYGTLSTYGHTF. The CDR3 DNA sequence: TGTGCCAGCAGTTACGGGACACTAAGTACTTATGGCCACACCTTC.

This clonotype was recorded many times. V usage is TRBV6-6 and J usage is TRBJ2-3; 10 nucleotides match TRBD2. Trimming cost V 6 bases and J 6 bases; bases outside gene matches: 15. Germline-derived CDR1 and CDR2 are MNHNY and SVGAGI (reference sequence). This CDR3 has 17 residues. CDR3 nucleotides: TGTGCCAGCAGACCCAGCGGGGGGGCCCGGAATTACGATACGCAGTATTTT. As protein: CASRPSGGARNYDTQYF.

This clonotype has only a few counts. The V call is TRBV27, the J call TRBJ2-7, with D perhaps matching TRBD2 (6 bases). Germline V lookup: CDR1 MNHEY, CDR2 SMNVEV (reference sequence). Trimming removed 5 bases at V and 2 bases at J, with 10 bases between. The CDR3 is made up of 13 amino acids. DNA for the CDR3: TGTGCCAGCAGTCGGACTACCGCCTACGAGCAGTACTTC. This codes for CASSRTTAYEQYF.

V usage is TRBV2 and J usage is TRBJ1-6, with 8 positions matching TRBD1. This CDR3 is 14 amino acids long. J lost 7 bases, V lost 7 bases, and 6 bases had no gene match. Germline lookup yields CDR1 SNHLY and CDR2 FYNNEI. CDR3 DNA: TGTGCCAGCAACGACCGACAGGGGAATTCACCCCTCCACTTT. Residues: CASNDRQGNSPLHF.

As to this clonotype: Since no conserved phenylalanine or tryptophan closes the CDR3, a read error is the likely cause. The rearrangement joins TRBV20-1 to TRBJ2-7, with 7 nucleotides matching TRBD1. The J segment lost 3 bases and the V segment lost 6 bases, leaving 11 bases of the junction unmatched. Germline V lookup: CDR1 DFQATT, CDR2 SNEGSKA (reference sequence). CDR3 length: 14 amino acids. CDR3 sequence: CSASRQGRNYEQYL. The CDR3 DNA sequence: TGCAGTGCCAGCCGACAGGGTAGAAACTACGAGCAGTACTTA.

This clonotype appeared a few times. J is TRBJ2-6 and V is TRBV6-6, with D maybe TRBD2 (5 bases). This CDR3 has 17 amino acids. The V and J ends lost 6 bases and 0 bases respectively, with 15 bases between them. Germline V gives CDR1 MNHNY, CDR2 SVGAGI (reference sequence). Here the CDR3 reads CASRPRVEVSGANVLTF. CDR3 bases: TGTGCCAGCAGACCCCGGGTGGAGGTCTCTGGGGCCAACGTCCTGACTTTC.

This clonotype was seen repeatedly, ten times or more. The V and J genes are TRBV29-1 and TRBJ2-3, with D possibly being TRBD2 (5 bases). Germline V gene data show CDR1 as SQVTM and CDR2 as ANQGSEA. V was trimmed by 6 bases and J by 10 bases, leaving 14 bases between them. The CDR3 spans 11 residues. CDR3 nucleotides: TGCAGCGTCCATACGCTGGACTCGCAGTATTTT. It codes for CSVHTLDSQYF.

The CDR3 is CSDVRGENTEAFF. CDR3 sequence (DNA): TGCAGCGACGTGAGGGGGGAGAACACTGAAGCTTTCTTT. The rearrangement uses TRBV29-1 and TRBJ1-1, with D perhaps TRBD1 (6 bases). V was shortened by 7 bases and J by 1 base, with 13 bases between the two germline ends. From germline, CDR1 is SQVTM and CDR2 ANQGSEA. This CDR3 has 13 amino acids.

On this clonotype: One junction end disagrees with the germline gene, perhaps due to a read error. The gene calls are TRBV18 and TRBJ1-2, with unresolved D. The CDR3 has 14 residues. Per the germline V gene, CDR1 is KGHSH and CDR2 is LQKENI. The CDR3: CASSRYQENYGCTF. Here the CDR3 DNA reads TGTGCCAGCTCCAGGTATCAGGAGAACTATGGCTGCACCTTC.

The chain links TRBV12-3 or TRBV12-4 to TRBJ1-1; no clear D. V lost 6 bases and J lost 3, with 11 bases in between. This CDR3 spans 13 amino acids. This chain's CDR3 is CASSSLGYTEAFF. Written as DNA, the CDR3 is TGTGCCAGCAGCTCACTGGGTTACACTGAAGCTTTCTTT.

The sample holds a few counts of this clonotype. The gene calls are TRBV20-1 and TRBJ1-5; TRBD1 might be the D (6 bases). The CDR3 has 16 amino acids. Germline V gene data show CDR1 as DFQATT and CDR2 as SNEGSKA (reference sequence). Trimming took off 0 bases at V and 3 bases at J, with 15 bases between the two ends. The CDR3 DNA reads as TGCAGTGCTAGAGATGTACAGGGAGCTGCCAATCAGCCCCAGCATTTT. The encoded protein is CSARDVQGAANQPQHF.

In its sample, this clonotype was seen a few times. The rearrangement uses TRBV5-5 and TRBJ2-7; D is perhaps TRBD1 or TRBD2 (5 bases each). V dropped 1 base and J dropped 2 bases, with 13 bases sitting between them. The germline V gene encodes CDR1 SGHKS and CDR2 YYEKEE (reference sequence). The CDR3 totals 15 residues. This CDR3 is CASSLFEGITYEQYF. The CDR3 DNA is TGTGCCAGCAGCTTGTTTGAGGGGATCACCTACGAGCAGTACTTC. Full variable domain (missing parts from reference TRBV5-5 and TRBJ2-7): DAGVTQSPTHLIKTRGQQVTLRCSPISGHKSVSWYQQVLGQGPQFIFQYYEKEERGRGNFPDRFSARQFPNYSSELNVNALLLGDSALYLCASSLFEGITYEQYFGPGTRLTVT.

This clonotype was observed a handful of times. The chain has TRBV6-5 and TRBJ2-5, with D perhaps matching TRBD1 or TRBD2 (6 bases each). Germline V gives CDR1 MNHEY, CDR2 SVGAGI. Trimming pared 2 bases from V and 5 bases from J, leaving 18 bases between. The CDR3 consists of 16 residues. The CDR3 sequence is CASSYIHVGGRETQYF. The CDR3, as DNA: TGTGCCAGCAGTTACATCCACGTAGGGGGGAGGGAGACCCAGTACTTC.

This rearrangement joins TRBV19 to TRBJ2-7; 9 nucleotides match TRBD1. This CDR3 has 14 amino acids. V was pared by 9 bases and J by 5 bases, with 11 bases of the junction left unmatched. Germline lookup yields CDR1 LNHDA and CDR2 SQIVND (reference sequence). This chain's CDR3 is CASAPEGQGNEQYF. As DNA, the CDR3 is TGTGCCAGCGCCCCCGAGGGACAGGGTAACGAGCAGTACTTC. The full variable domain, rest sourced from reference TRBV19 and TRBJ2-7, is DGGITQSPKYLFRKEGQNVTLSCEQNLNHDAMYWYRQDPGQGLRLIYYSQIVNDFQKGDIAEGYSVSREKKESFPLTVTSAQKNPTAFYLCASAPEGQGNEQYFGPGTRLTVT.

This chain connects TRBV5-1 to TRBJ2-7; perhaps D is TRBD1 or TRBD2 (5 bases each). Germline-derived CDR1 and CDR2 are SGHRS and YFSETQ. The CDR3 is 14 amino acids. Deletions cut 4 bases from V and 3 bases from J, with 14 bases between. CDR3 sequence: CASSGTHLDYEQYF. CDR3 in DNA: TGCGCCAGCAGCGGGACGCACCTTGACTACGAGCAGTACTTC. The variable domain in full, with the rest retrieved from reference TRBV5-1 and TRBJ2-7, is KAGVTQTPRYLIKTRGQQVTLSCSPISGHRSVSWYQQTPGQGLQFLFEYFSETQRNKGNFPGRFSGRQFSNSRSEMNVSTLELGDSALYLCASSGTHLDYEQYFGPGTRLTVT.

With respect to this clonotype: This may be a read error, as it is one base from a much larger clone. The V call is TRBV9, the J call TRBJ1-2, with a tentative D call TRBD1 (5 bases). Germline V gene sequence: CDR1 SGDLS, CDR2 YYNGEE. CDR3 length: 13 residues. The ends were cut back, 0 bases at V and 5 bases at J, with 8 bases in the middle. DNA for the CDR3: TGTGCCAGCAGCGTAGGGGCAGGGTATGGCTACACCTTC. Its translation: CASSVGAGYGYTF.